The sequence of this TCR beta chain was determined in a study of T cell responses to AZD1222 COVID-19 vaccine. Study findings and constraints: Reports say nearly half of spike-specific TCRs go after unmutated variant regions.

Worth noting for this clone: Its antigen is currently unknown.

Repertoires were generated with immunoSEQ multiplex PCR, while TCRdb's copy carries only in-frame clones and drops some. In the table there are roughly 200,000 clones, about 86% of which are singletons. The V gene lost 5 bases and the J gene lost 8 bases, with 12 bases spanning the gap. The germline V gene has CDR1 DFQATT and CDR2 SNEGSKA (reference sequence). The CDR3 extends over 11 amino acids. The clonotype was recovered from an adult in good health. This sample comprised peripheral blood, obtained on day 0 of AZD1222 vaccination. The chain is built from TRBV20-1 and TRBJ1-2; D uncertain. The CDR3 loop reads CSAATLWGYTF. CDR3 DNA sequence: TGCAGTGCTGCGACACTCTGGGGCTACACCTTC.